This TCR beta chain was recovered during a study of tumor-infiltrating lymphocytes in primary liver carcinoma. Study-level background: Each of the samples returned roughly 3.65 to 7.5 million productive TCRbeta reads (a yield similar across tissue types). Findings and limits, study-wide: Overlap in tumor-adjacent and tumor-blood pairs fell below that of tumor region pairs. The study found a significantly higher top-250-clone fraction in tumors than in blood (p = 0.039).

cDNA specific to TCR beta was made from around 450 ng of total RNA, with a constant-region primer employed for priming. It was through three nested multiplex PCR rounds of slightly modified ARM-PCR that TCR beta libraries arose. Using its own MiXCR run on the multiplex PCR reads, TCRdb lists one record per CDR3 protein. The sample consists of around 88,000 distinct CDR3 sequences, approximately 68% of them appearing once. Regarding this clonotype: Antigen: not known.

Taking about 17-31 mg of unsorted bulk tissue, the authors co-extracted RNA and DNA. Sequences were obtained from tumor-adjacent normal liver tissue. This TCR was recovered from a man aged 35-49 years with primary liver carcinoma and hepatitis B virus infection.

CDR3 nucleotide sequence: TGTGCCATCAGTGGGCGGGCATCCAACTATGGCTACACCTTC. As protein: CAISGRASNYGYTF. The chain recombines TRBV10-3 with TRBJ1-2; D is ambiguous. The V gene lost 4 bases and the J gene lost 2 bases, with 11 bases spanning the gap. The CDR3 sequence is 14 residues long. The germline V gene has CDR1 ENHRY and CDR2 SYGVKD.